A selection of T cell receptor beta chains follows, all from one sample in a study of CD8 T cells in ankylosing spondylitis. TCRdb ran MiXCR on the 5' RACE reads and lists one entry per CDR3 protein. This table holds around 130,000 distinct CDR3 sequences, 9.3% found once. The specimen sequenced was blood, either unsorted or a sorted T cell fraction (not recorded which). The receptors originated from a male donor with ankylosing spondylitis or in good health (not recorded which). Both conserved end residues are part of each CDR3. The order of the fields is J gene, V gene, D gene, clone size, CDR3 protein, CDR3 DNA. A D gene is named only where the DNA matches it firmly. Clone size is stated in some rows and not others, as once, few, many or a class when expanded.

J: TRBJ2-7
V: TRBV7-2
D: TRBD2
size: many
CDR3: CASSPWASGNYEQYF
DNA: TGTGCCAGCAGCCCTTGGGCTAGCGGGAACTACGAGCAGTACTTC

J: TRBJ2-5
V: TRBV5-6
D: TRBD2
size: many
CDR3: CASSPRGVETQYF
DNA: TGTGCCAGCAGCCCCCGGGGGGTAGAGACCCAGTACTTC

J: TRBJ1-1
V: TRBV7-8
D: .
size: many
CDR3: CASSVGGVTEAFF
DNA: TGTGCCAGCAGCGTAGGAGGGGTCACTGAAGCTTTCTTT

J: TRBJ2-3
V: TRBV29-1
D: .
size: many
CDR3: CSAAAYKGADTQYF
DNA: TGCAGCGCCGCGGCCTACAAGGGCGCAGATACGCAGTATTTT

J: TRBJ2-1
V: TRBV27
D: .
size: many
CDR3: CASSLRDNEQFF
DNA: TGTGCCAGCAGTTTAAGGGACAATGAGCAGTTCTTC

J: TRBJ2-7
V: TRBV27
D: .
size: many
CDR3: CASSLNGAAYREQYF
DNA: TGTGCCAGCAGTTTAAATGGGGCCGCTTATCGCGAGCAGTACTTC

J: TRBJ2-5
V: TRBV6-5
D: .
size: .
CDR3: CASSYGTLETQYF
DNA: TGTGCCAGCAGTTACGGAACGCTAGAGACCCAGTACTTC

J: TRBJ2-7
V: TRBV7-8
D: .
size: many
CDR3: CASSRSWTVLSGSSYEQYF
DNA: TGTGCCAGCAGCAGAAGCTGGACAGTCCTTAGCGGTAGCTCCTACGAGCAGTACTTC

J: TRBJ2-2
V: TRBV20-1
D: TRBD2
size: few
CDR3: CSARGLAGVPGELFF
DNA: TGCAGTGCTAGAGGGCTAGCGGGAGTCCCCGGGGAGCTGTTTTTT

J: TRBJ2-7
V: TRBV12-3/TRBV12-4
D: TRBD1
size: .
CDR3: CASSLGGFGTGYTYEQYF
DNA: TGTGCCAGCAGTTTAGGAGGTTTTGGGACAGGGTACACCTACGAGCAGTACTTC

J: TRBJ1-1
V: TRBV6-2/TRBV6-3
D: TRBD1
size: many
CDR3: CASSTDRMNTEAFF
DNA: TGTGCCAGCAGTACGGACAGGATGAACACTGAAGCTTTCTTT

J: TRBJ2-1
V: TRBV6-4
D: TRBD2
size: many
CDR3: CASSDSLAGYNEQFF
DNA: TGTGCCAGCAGTGACTCTTTAGCGGGCTACAATGAGCAGTTCTTC

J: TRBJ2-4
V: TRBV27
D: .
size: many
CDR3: CASSYRTDNLAKNIQYF
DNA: TGTGCCAGCAGTTACAGGACAGACAACCTAGCCAAAAACATTCAGTACTTC

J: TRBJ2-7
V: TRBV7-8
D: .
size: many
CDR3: CASSFGYGTYEQYF
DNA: TGTGCCAGCAGCTTCGGCTACGGGACTTACGAGCAGTACTTC

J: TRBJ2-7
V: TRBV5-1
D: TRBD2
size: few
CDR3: CASSFTSGNSYEQYF
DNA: TGCGCCAGCAGCTTTACTAGCGGAAACTCCTACGAGCAGTACTTC

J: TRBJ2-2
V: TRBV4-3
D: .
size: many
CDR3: CASSQDPGPGELFF
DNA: TGCGCCAGCAGCCAAGACCCGGGCCCCGGGGAGCTGTTTTTT

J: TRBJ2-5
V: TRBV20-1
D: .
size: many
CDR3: CSAKQWGAQETQYF
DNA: TGCAGTGCTAAACAATGGGGGGCCCAAGAGACCCAGTACTTC

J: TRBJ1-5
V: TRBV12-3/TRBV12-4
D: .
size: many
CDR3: CAGRWVPGDNQPQHF
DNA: TGTGCCGGTCGTTGGGTACCAGGGGACAATCAGCCCCAGCATTTT

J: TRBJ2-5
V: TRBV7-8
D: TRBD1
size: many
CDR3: CASSVRDSPISQYF
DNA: TGTGCCAGCAGCGTCCGGGACAGCCCTATTTCCCAGTACTTC

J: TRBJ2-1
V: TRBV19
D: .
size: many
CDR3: CASSIVYRNEQFF
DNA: TGTGCCAGTAGTATAGTCTATAGGAATGAGCAGTTCTTC

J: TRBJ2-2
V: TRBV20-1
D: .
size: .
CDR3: CSARGRGASGELFF
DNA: TGCAGTGCTAGGGGTAGGGGCGCGTCCGGGGAGCTGTTTTTT

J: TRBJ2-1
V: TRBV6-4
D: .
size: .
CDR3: CASSGGGSKFF
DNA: TGTGCCAGCAGTGGAGGTGGGAGTAAGTTCTTC

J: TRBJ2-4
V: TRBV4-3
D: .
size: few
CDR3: CASSQDPGSFVKNIQYF
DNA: TGCGCCAGCAGCCAAGATCCCGGGAGTTTTGTCAAAAACATTCAGTACTTC

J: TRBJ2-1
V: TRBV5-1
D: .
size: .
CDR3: CASSPGRNEQFF
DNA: TGCGCCAGCAGCCCTGGGAGAAATGAGCAGTTCTTC

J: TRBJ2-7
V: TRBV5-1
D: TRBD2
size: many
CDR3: CASSDRALADFSYEQYF
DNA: TGCGCCAGCAGCGACCGCGCACTAGCGGACTTCTCCTACGAGCAGTACTTC

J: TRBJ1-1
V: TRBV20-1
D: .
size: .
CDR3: CSAGSLTANTEAFF
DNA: TGCAGTGCTGGTAGTTTGACCGCGAACACTGAAGCTTTCTTT

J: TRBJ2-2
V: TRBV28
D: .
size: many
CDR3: CASSPPPNTGELFF
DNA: TGTGCCAGCAGTCCACCCCCGAACACCGGGGAGCTGTTTTTT

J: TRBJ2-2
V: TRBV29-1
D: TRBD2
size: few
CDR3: CSVRAGTSGTGELFF
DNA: TGCAGCGTGAGAGCTGGGACTAGCGGCACCGGGGAGCTGTTTTTT

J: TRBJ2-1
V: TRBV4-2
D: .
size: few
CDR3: CASSQEGSSNNEQFF
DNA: TGTGCCAGCAGCCAAGAAGGGAGTTCCAACAATGAGCAGTTCTTC

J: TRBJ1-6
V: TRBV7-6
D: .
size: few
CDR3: CASKRDGKYNSPLHF
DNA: TGTGCCAGCAAACGGGACGGAAAGTATAATTCACCCCTCCACTTT

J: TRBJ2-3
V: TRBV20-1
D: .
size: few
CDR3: CSARDGGRFGSTDTQYF
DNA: TGCAGTGCTCGGGACGGGGGACGGTTTGGCAGCACAGATACGCAGTATTTT

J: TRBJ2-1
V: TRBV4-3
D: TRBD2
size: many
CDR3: CASSQDQLAGANEQFF
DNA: TGCGCCAGCAGCCAAGATCAACTAGCGGGAGCGAATGAGCAGTTCTTC

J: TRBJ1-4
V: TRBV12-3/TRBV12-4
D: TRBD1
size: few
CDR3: CASRPTGRYEKLFF
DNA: TGTGCCAGCAGACCGACAGGGCGGTATGAAAAACTGTTTTTT

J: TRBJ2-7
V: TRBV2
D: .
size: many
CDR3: CASSGALQLIYEQYF
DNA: TGTGCCAGCAGTGGAGCGCTACAGTTGATTTACGAGCAGTACTTC

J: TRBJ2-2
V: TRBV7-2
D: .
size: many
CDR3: CASSLDAILSGELFF
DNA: TGTGCCAGCAGCTTAGACGCTATTTTATCCGGGGAGCTGTTTTTT

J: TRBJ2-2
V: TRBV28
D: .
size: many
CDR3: CASSLFGPGELFF
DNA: TGTGCCAGCAGTTTATTCGGTCCCGGGGAGCTGTTTTTT

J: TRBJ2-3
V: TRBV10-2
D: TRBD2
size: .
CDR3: CASNSGRAGDTQYF
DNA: TGCGCCAGCAACAGCGGGAGGGCCGGAGATACGCAGTATTTT

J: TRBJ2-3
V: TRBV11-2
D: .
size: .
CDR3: CASSLSPGQVDTQYF
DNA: TGTGCCAGCAGCTTAAGCCCGGGGCAGGTCGATACGCAGTATTTT

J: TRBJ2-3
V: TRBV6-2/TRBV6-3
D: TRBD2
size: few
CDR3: CASSSSGRKDTQYF
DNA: TGTGCCAGCAGTTCTAGCGGGAGGAAAGATACGCAGTATTTT